The present TCR beta chain was sequenced within a study of blood T cell repertoires in COVID-19. Overall study context: The origin of the acute and convalescent COVID-19 samples was the United States, Italy and Spain. T cells, B-cell-depleted T cells, or PBMCs provided the cDNA or gDNA that served as material.

Cohort placement rested on clinical history that participants reported themselves. As originally analysed: By means of reference gene primer amplification, nucleated cell counts were estimated. This table comes from immunoSEQ multiplex PCR, and its TCRdb copy is limited to in-frame clones, with some not included. V and J calls and clone size follow that table, whereas D and trimming were derived from the DNA. The sample yields approximately 240,000 clones, roughly 90% seen once. CDR1 is KGHSH and CDR2 is LQKENI in the germline V gene. The CDR3 extends over 16 amino acids. The junction had 3 bases not matched to a gene; V was cut back by 0 bases and J by 0 bases.

The rearrangement joins TRBV18 to TRBJ2-7; 9 bases match TRBD1. Material for sequencing was PBMCs or T cells enriched from blood (not recorded which). The sequence came from a woman between 25 and 40 years old with acute COVID-19. The CDR3 is CASSPPTGQGSYEQYF. The CDR3 DNA is TGTGCCAGCTCACCACCGACGGGACAGGGCTCCTACGAGCAGTACTTC.